The clone carrying this T cell receptor (beta chain) has a count of ten or more. Its target is not known. This entry is derived from a study of blood T cells in healthy people across ages. Through a sample-barcoded 5' primer and a J-beta primer mix, a second PCR was run for about 6 to 12 cycles. Through a template-switch adaptor with 12 random nucleotides, each cDNA molecule received a tag. TCRdb analysed the 5' RACE reads with MiXCR anew, one entry per CDR3 protein. Here the sample spans about a million distinct CDR3 sequences, 35% to 40% being singletons. From germline, CDR1 is LGHNA and CDR2 YSLEER. V lost 5 bases to trimming and J lost 1 base, with 15 bases between them. The CDR3 is made up of 15 amino acids. Whole-study findings and limits: Versus aged donors, long-lived donors had higher diversity and more naive CD4+ cells. Age brought a roughly linear fall in TCR beta diversity measured per million T cells. A conclusive naive versus antigen-experienced comparison was prevented by the unsorted PBMCs.

The J gene is TRBJ2-7, the V gene TRBV4-3; D is ambiguous. Input material: blood. The sequence derives from a young man in good health. In nucleotides, the CDR3 is TGCGCCAGCAGCGCTTTCGGTCAGAATTCCTACGAGCAGTACTTC. Translation gives CASSAFGQNSYEQYF.